A selection of T cell receptor beta chains follows, all from one sample in a study of CD8+CD57+ T cells in acquired aplastic anemia. TCRdb independently ran MiXCR on the reads; one entry per CDR3 protein. The profile covers hundreds of thousands of distinct CDR3 sequences, with 65% to 80% appearing a single time and 4% taken by the ten largest. Sequencing was carried out using sorted CD4+, CD8+, or CD8+CD57+ T cells (not recorded which) from PBMCs. These receptors were collected from a human donor in good health, serving as a control. CDR3s include the opening cysteine and the closing phenylalanine or tryptophan. The D gene is left open where the match is weak. Clone size is not always given. Where it is, it says once, few, many or a class for expanded clones.

cdr3_aa: CAISESAGGRNQPQHF; cdr3_nt: TGTGCCATCAGTGAGTCTGCAGGGGGAAGGAATCAGCCCCAGCATTTT; j_call: TRBJ1-5; clone_size: .; d_call: TRBD1; cdr3_length: 16; v_call: TRBV10-3
cdr3_aa: CASSYSRLSNQPQHF; cdr3_nt: TGTGCCAGCAGTTACTCGAGGCTTAGCAATCAGCCCCAGCATTTT; j_call: TRBJ1-5; clone_size: many; d_call: .; cdr3_length: 15; v_call: TRBV6-2/TRBV6-3
cdr3_aa: CATQHLVGGLEQFF; cdr3_nt: TGTGCCACCCAACACTTAGTGGGGGGGCTGGAGCAGTTCTTC; j_call: TRBJ2-1; clone_size: once; d_call: .; cdr3_length: 14; v_call: TRBV24-1
cdr3_aa: CASAYQTGTNEKLFF; cdr3_nt: TGTGCCAGCGCCTACCAAACAGGGACTAATGAAAAACTGTTTTTT; j_call: TRBJ1-4; clone_size: once; d_call: .; cdr3_length: 15; v_call: TRBV6-1
cdr3_aa: CASSQGGGGANVLTF; cdr3_nt: TGTGCCAGCAGTCAAGGGGGCGGTGGGGCCAACGTCCTGACTTTC; j_call: TRBJ2-6; clone_size: .; d_call: TRBD1; cdr3_length: 15; v_call: TRBV25-1
cdr3_aa: CASSANRAPTKNTQYF; cdr3_nt: TGTGCCAGCAGCGCGAACAGGGCCCCGACCAAAAATACGCAGTATTTT; j_call: TRBJ2-3; clone_size: .; d_call: .; cdr3_length: 16; v_call: TRBV7-3
cdr3_aa: CASSRGRGGTEDTEAFF; cdr3_nt: TGTGCCAGCAGCCGAGGCCGAGGTGGGACAGAGGACACTGAAGCTTTCTTT; j_call: TRBJ1-1; clone_size: .; d_call: TRBD1; cdr3_length: 17; v_call: TRBV7-9
cdr3_aa: CSVVGRGRSYEQYF; cdr3_nt: TGCAGCGTAGTAGGACGAGGGAGGTCCTACGAGCAGTACTTC; j_call: TRBJ2-7; clone_size: .; d_call: .; cdr3_length: 14; v_call: TRBV29-1
cdr3_aa: CSALDMGDSNQPQHF; cdr3_nt: TGCAGTGCCCTTGACATGGGTGATAGCAATCAGCCCCAGCATTTT; j_call: TRBJ1-5; clone_size: .; d_call: .; cdr3_length: 15; v_call: TRBV20-1
cdr3_aa: CSARDSSSVEETQYF; cdr3_nt: TGCAGTGCTCGTGACTCGAGTTCCGTCGAAGAGACCCAGTACTTC; j_call: TRBJ2-5; clone_size: many; d_call: .; cdr3_length: 15; v_call: TRBV20-1
cdr3_aa: CASSIARDGTEAFF; cdr3_nt: TGTGCCAGTAGTATCGCGAGGGATGGCACTGAAGCTTTCTTT; j_call: TRBJ1-1; clone_size: .; d_call: .; cdr3_length: 14; v_call: TRBV19
cdr3_aa: CASSTGIGLQETQYF; cdr3_nt: TGTGCCAGCAGCACGGGAATCGGACTACAAGAGACCCAGTACTTC; j_call: TRBJ2-5; clone_size: many; d_call: .; cdr3_length: 15; v_call: TRBV7-2
cdr3_aa: CSAREGTVASSPLHF; cdr3_nt: TGCAGTGCTAGAGAGGGGACCGTGGCTAGCTCACCCCTCCACTTT; j_call: TRBJ1-6; clone_size: .; d_call: .; cdr3_length: 15; v_call: TRBV20-1
cdr3_aa: CSARLLAGDGQFF; cdr3_nt: TGCAGTGCTAGACTACTAGCGGGGGATGGTCAGTTCTTC; j_call: TRBJ2-1; clone_size: .; d_call: TRBD2; cdr3_length: 13; v_call: TRBV20-1
cdr3_aa: CASSLRNARDPEQYF; cdr3_nt: TGTGCCAGCAGCCTACGGAACGCGAGAGACCCCGAACAGTACTTC; j_call: TRBJ2-7; clone_size: .; d_call: .; cdr3_length: 15; v_call: TRBV7-8
cdr3_aa: CASSWTGQTEELFF; cdr3_nt: TGTGCCAGCAGCTGGACGGGACAGACTGAAGAACTGTTTTTT; j_call: TRBJ2-2; clone_size: .; d_call: TRBD1; cdr3_length: 14; v_call: TRBV2
cdr3_aa: CASSHKGGGEETQYF; cdr3_nt: TGTGCCAGCAGCCACAAGGGGGGGGGCGAAGAGACCCAGTACTTC; j_call: TRBJ2-5; clone_size: many; d_call: .; cdr3_length: 15; v_call: TRBV6-5
cdr3_aa: CASNPGNNEKLFF; cdr3_nt: TGTGCCAGCAACCCAGGGAACAATGAAAAACTGTTTTTT; j_call: TRBJ1-4; clone_size: .; d_call: .; cdr3_length: 13; v_call: TRBV7-9
cdr3_aa: CATKLARTDTQYF; cdr3_nt: TGTGCCACCAAGTTGGCCAGGACAGATACGCAGTATTTT; j_call: TRBJ2-3; clone_size: .; d_call: .; cdr3_length: 13; v_call: TRBV15
cdr3_aa: CASRGQASSDEQYF; cdr3_nt: TGTGCCAGCAGGGGACAGGCGAGCTCCGACGAGCAGTACTTT; j_call: TRBJ1-4; clone_size: .; d_call: TRBD1; cdr3_length: 14; v_call: TRBV2
cdr3_aa: CASSRTGTNYGYTF; cdr3_nt: TGTGCCAGCAGTCGGACAGGGACTAACTATGGCTACACCTTC; j_call: TRBJ1-2; clone_size: .; d_call: TRBD1; cdr3_length: 14; v_call: TRBV12-3/TRBV12-4
cdr3_aa: CASSLDRWQETQYF; cdr3_nt: TGTGCCAGCAGCTTAGACAGGTGGCAAGAGACCCAGTACTTC; j_call: TRBJ2-5; clone_size: few; d_call: .; cdr3_length: 14; v_call: TRBV11-3
cdr3_aa: CASRPGSSYEQYF; cdr3_nt: TGTGCCAGCAGGCCGGGATCCTCCTACGAGCAGTACTTC; j_call: TRBJ2-7; clone_size: few; d_call: .; cdr3_length: 13; v_call: TRBV2
cdr3_aa: CASSFSRDRGNQHF; cdr3_nt: TGTGCCAGCAGTTTCTCCCGGGACAGGGGGAATCAGCATTTT; j_call: TRBJ1-5; clone_size: once; d_call: TRBD1; cdr3_length: 14; v_call: TRBV7-8
cdr3_aa: CASSLAAGGETQYF; cdr3_nt: TGTGCCAGCAGCTTGGCAGCGGGGGGAGAGACCCAGTACTTC; j_call: TRBJ2-5; clone_size: many; d_call: TRBD2; cdr3_length: 14; v_call: TRBV5-4
cdr3_aa: CASSLLAGGRDTQEAFF; cdr3_nt: TGTGCCAGCAGTTTACTAGCGGGGGGAAGAGATACGCAGGAAGCTTTCTTT; j_call: TRBJ1-1; clone_size: .; d_call: .; cdr3_length: 17; v_call: TRBV7-3
cdr3_aa: CASSYVRGADTQYF; cdr3_nt: TGTGCCAGCAGTTACGTCAGGGGTGCAGATACGCAGTATTTT; j_call: TRBJ2-3; clone_size: many; d_call: .; cdr3_length: 14; v_call: TRBV6-5
cdr3_aa: CASGLGQVRGEQYF; cdr3_nt: TGTGCTAGTGGTTTGGGACAGGTCAGGGGAGAGCAGTACTTC; j_call: TRBJ2-7; clone_size: .; d_call: .; cdr3_length: 14; v_call: TRBV12-5
cdr3_aa: CASSRGQGSQYVQYF; cdr3_nt: TGCGCCAGCAGCCGCGGACAGGGAAGTCAGTACGTGCAGTACTTC; j_call: TRBJ2-7; clone_size: .; d_call: TRBD1; cdr3_length: 15; v_call: TRBV7-2
cdr3_aa: CASSNDRVDTGELFF; cdr3_nt: TGTGCCAGCAGTAATGACAGGGTCGACACCGGGGAGCTGTTTTTT; j_call: TRBJ2-2; clone_size: many; d_call: TRBD1; cdr3_length: 15; v_call: TRBV2
cdr3_aa: CASSEGQVVFGQLFF; cdr3_nt: TGTGCCAGCAGCGAGGGACAGGTTGTCTTCGGGCAGCTGTTTTTT; j_call: TRBJ2-2; clone_size: .; d_call: TRBD1; cdr3_length: 15; v_call: TRBV7-3
cdr3_aa: CASSLAGGNEQYFTF; cdr3_nt: TGTGCCAGCAGCCTAGCGGGGGGAAACGAGCAGTACTTCACCTTC; j_call: TRBJ1-2; clone_size: .; d_call: .; cdr3_length: 15; v_call: TRBV7-2
cdr3_aa: CACPPPATGTLTYEQYF; cdr3_nt: TGTGCCTGCCCTCCTCCCGCCACAGGCACATTGACTTACGAGCAGTACTTC; j_call: TRBJ2-7; clone_size: many; d_call: .; cdr3_length: 17; v_call: TRBV7-8
cdr3_aa: CASSLVQGRNQPQHF; cdr3_nt: TGTGCCAGCAGCTTGGTACAGGGCCGCAATCAGCCCCAGCATTTT; j_call: TRBJ1-5; clone_size: few; d_call: .; cdr3_length: 15; v_call: TRBV7-2
cdr3_aa: CASSGGTSGANVLTF; cdr3_nt: TGTGCCAGCAGTGGAGGGACTTCTGGGGCCAACGTCCTGACTTTC; j_call: TRBJ2-6; clone_size: many; d_call: .; cdr3_length: 15; v_call: TRBV2
cdr3_aa: CASSLAKATAEAFF; cdr3_nt: TGTGCCAGCAGCTTGGCAAAGGCGACCGCTGAAGCTTTCTTT; j_call: TRBJ1-1; clone_size: .; d_call: .; cdr3_length: 14; v_call: TRBV7-2